The clone carrying this TCR beta chain was counted a few times. As yet, its antigen is unknown. This CDR3 has 13 residues. Trimming left V 3 bases short and J 0 bases short, with 5 bases between. Germline V gene sequence: CDR1 KGHSH, CDR2 LQKENI. Primers for the PCR totalled 60 Vbeta and 13 Jbeta. Some clones are missing from TCRdb's copy, which holds only in-frame ones; the method was immunoSEQ multiplex PCR. The sample records some 100,000 clones, 79% being singletons. This entry comes from a study of cytomegalovirus exposure and HLA in healthy donors. General study findings and limits: Through in vitro validation, a few CMV-associated chains were shown to be specific for CMV antigens. A later analysis linked a missense variant in DCLRE1C to the trimming of TCR beta V and J genes.

This TCR was recovered from a female donor in good health and CMV-seropositive. The source material was PBMCs. This sequence joins TRBV18 and TRBJ1-1; D gene uncertain. This CDR3 is CASSPLLNTEAFF. CDR3 DNA: TGTGCCAGCTCACCCTTGTTGAACACTGAAGCTTTCTTT.